One sample yielded the 18 T cell receptor beta chains listed below, sequenced in a study of T-cell reconstitution after alpha-beta-depleted transplantation in children listed by TCRdb under 2016. Preparation of the library involved PCR. Sequenced on an Illumina HiSeq 2500. TCR library preparation used molecular barcoding, with unique molecular identifiers applied to normalize quantification of the TCRbeta repertoire. Clones were called with MiXCR by TCRdb after fastp trimmed the public reads at Q25, and only in-frame beta chains were retained. Duplicate CDR3 protein sequences are folded into a single record with the most common DNA and genes. The sample yields under 850,000 distinct CDR3 sequences; about 12% were counted once. Around 0.76% of the sample is held by the ten biggest clonotypes. Sample treatment or condition, as interpreted from the label and publication: allogeneic hematopoietic cell transplantation with graft depleted of TCRalphabeta T cells and CD19 B cells.

The sample here was PBMCs, taken before TCRalphabeta/CD19-depleted stem cell transplant. Receptors originate from a girl aged 2 to 9 with congenital amegakaryocytic thrombocytopenia, due to receive a stem cell transplant.

With regard to this clonotype: A much larger clone lies a single base off, so this may be a read error. J is TRBJ2-1 and V is TRBV7-7; no clear D gene. Germline CDR1 SSHAT, CDR2 FNYEAQ (reference sequence). The CDR3 consists of 15 residues. CDR3 sequence (DNA): TGTACCAGCAGCAGCAACGTGGGCGATTACAATGAGCAGTTCTTC. Translating gives CTSSSNVGDYNEQFF. The variable domain in full, with the rest retrieved from reference TRBV7-7 and TRBJ2-1, is GAGVSQSPRYKVTKRGQDVTLRCDPISSHATLYWYQQALGQGPEFLTYFNYEAQPDKSGLPSDRFSAERPEGSISTLTIQRTEQRDSAMYRCTSSSNVGDYNEQFFGPGTRLTVL.

This clonotype was recorded many times. The chain recombines TRBV20-1 with TRBJ2-4, with D perhaps matching TRBD2 (5 bases). This CDR3 has 12 residues. The ends were cut back, 3 bases at V and 7 bases at J, with 10 bases in the middle. The germline CDR1 and CDR2 sequences are DFQATT and SNEGSKA (reference sequence). In DNA, the CDR3 is TGCAGTGCTAGCGCAGCGGTGAACATTCAGTACTTC. Translated: CSASAAVNIQYF.

This clonotype has a handful of counts. V and J are TRBV7-9 and TRBJ1-2; perhaps TRBD1 as D (6 bases). The CDR3 runs 13 residues. Germline V gene data show CDR1 as SEHNR and CDR2 as FQNEAQ (reference sequence). Trimming shortened V by 2 bases and J by 4 bases, and 8 bases separated the two germline ends. Here the CDR3 reads CASSLNRVYGYTF. CDR3 DNA: TGTGCCAGCAGCTTAAACAGGGTCTATGGCTACACCTTC.

This clonotype came up a few times. The CDR3 DNA follows: TGTGCCAGTAGTACTCTACAGGGCAATGAGCAGTTCTTC. It codes for CASSTLQGNEQFF. The chain uses TRBV19 and TRBJ2-1; D might be TRBD1 (6 bases). V was shortened by 4 bases and J by 6 bases, with 10 bases between the two germline ends. Germline V gene data show CDR1 as LNHDA and CDR2 as SQIVND (reference sequence). The CDR3 spans 13 residues.

The table lists this clonotype with a few counts. V gene TRBV4-1 combines with J gene TRBJ2-1; D remains unclear. The germline gives CDR1 MGHRA, CDR2 YSYEKL. There are 15 residues in the CDR3. V lost 0 bases, J lost 5 bases, and 11 bases lay in between. The CDR3 DNA reads TGCGCCAGCAGCCAAGAGCGCTTTAAAAACAATGAGCAGTTCTTC. Its protein product is CASSQERFKNNEQFF.

In its sample, this clonotype was seen many times. The chain employs TRBV5-1 and TRBJ2-7, with D possibly being TRBD1 (5 bases). The V gene's germline CDR1 is SGHRS and CDR2 YFSETQ. V was pared by 0 bases and J by 4 bases, with 11 bases between. This CDR3 comprises 14 residues. The CDR3 protein is CASSLGTYPYEQYF. CDR3 DNA: TGCGCCAGCAGCTTGGGGACATATCCATACGAGCAGTACTTC. Complete variable domain (other parts from reference TRBV5-1 and TRBJ2-7): KAGVTQTPRYLIKTRGQQVTLSCSPISGHRSVSWYQQTPGQGLQFLFEYFSETQRNKGNFPGRFSGRQFSNSRSEMNVSTLELGDSALYLCASSLGTYPYEQYFGPGTRLTVT.

This clonotype was picked up many times. The V and J genes are TRBV21-1 and TRBJ2-7; the table names TRBD1, a call not compared with the DNA. TRBV21-1 is a known pseudogene. This CDR3 is 15 amino acids long. DNA for the CDR3: TGTGCCAGCAGCCGAGACAGGGGAAGAACCTACGAGCAGTACTTC. Protein sequence: CASSRDRGRTYEQYF.

At least ten counts were recorded for this clonotype. The genes are TRBV5-1 and TRBJ2-5; 8 bases are shared with TRBD2. The V gene's germline CDR1 is SGHRS and CDR2 YFSETQ. V dropped 2 bases and J dropped 3; count of bases not matched to a gene: 3. The CDR3 runs to 14 residues. The CDR3 coding sequence is TGCGCCAGCAGCTTTAACGGGAGGGAAGAGACCCAGTACTTC. This translates into CASSFNGREETQYF. Full variable domain (missing parts from reference TRBV5-1 and TRBJ2-5): KAGVTQTPRYLIKTRGQQVTLSCSPISGHRSVSWYQQTPGQGLQFLFEYFSETQRNKGNFPGRFSGRQFSNSRSEMNVSTLELGDSALYLCASSFNGREETQYFGPGTRLLVL.

This clonotype has a count of ten or more. The chain links TRBV3-1 to TRBJ2-7; TRBD1 agrees at 7 bases. V dropped 5 bases and J dropped 5; count of bases not matched to a gene: 9. Germline V gene data show CDR1 as LGHDT and CDR2 as YNNKEL (reference sequence). The CDR3 has 14 amino acids. The CDR3 loop reads CASSDIDRVHEQYF. As DNA, the CDR3 is TGTGCCAGCAGCGACATTGACAGGGTCCACGAGCAGTACTTC.

This clonotype was seen ten or more times. The rearrangement uses TRBV7-2 and TRBJ2-7; no clear D. Trimming took off 1 base at V and 6 bases at J, with 10 bases between the two ends. CDR1 and CDR2 from the germline V gene are SGHTA and FQGNSA. This CDR3 is built from 13 residues. The CDR3 is CASSLDQTGEQYF. In DNA, the CDR3 is TGTGCCAGCAGCTTAGATCAGACGGGCGAGCAGTACTTC.

This clonotype was found many times. This sequence joins TRBV29-1 and TRBJ2-1; D might be TRBD1 (5 bases). The CDR3 totals 12 residues. Trimming removed 4 bases at V and 4 bases at J, with 8 bases between. CDR1 SQVTM and CDR2 ANQGSEA come from the germline V gene. CDR3 DNA: TGCAGCGTTGCCCAGGGTTACAATGAGCAGTTCTTC. Translating gives CSVAQGYNEQFF.

This chain joins TRBV5-1 and TRBJ1-1; possible D gene TRBD1, 6 bases. The CDR3 consists of 14 residues. The germline V gene has CDR1 SGHRS and CDR2 YFSETQ. The germline V and J ends were trimmed by 4 bases and 6 bases, with 16 bases remaining between them. Written as DNA, the CDR3 is TGCGCCAGCAGCCCTGCTGGGGGGCGGCCTGAAGCTTTCTTT. Protein sequence: CASSPAGGRPEAFF.

This sequence joins TRBV2 and TRBJ2-1, with 8 bases aligning to TRBD1. Germline-derived CDR1 and CDR2 are SNHLY and FYNNEI. The CDR3 is 15 amino acids. The trim removed 1 base at V and 6 bases at J, leaving 5 bases unmatched. CDR3 DNA sequence: TGTGCCAGCAGTGAAGGGACAGGGATTGTCAATGAGCAGTTCTTC. This sequence encodes CASSEGTGIVNEQFF.

In its sample, this clonotype was seen many times. This chain joins TRBV5-1 and TRBJ2-5, with D uncertain. CDR3 size: 14 residues. Deletions cut 2 bases from V and 5 bases from J, with 13 bases between. Germline CDR1 is SGHRS and CDR2 is YFSETQ. The CDR3 sequence: CASSFVGSQETQYF. The CDR3 nucleotides are TGCGCCAGCAGCTTTGTTGGGTCGCAGGAGACCCAGTACTTC.

The V and J genes are TRBV20-1 and TRBJ1-1; 7 bases line up with TRBD1. With 0 bases clipped from V and 5 bases from J, the junction kept 12 bases outside the gene matches. The CDR3 covers 16 residues. Germline V gives CDR1 DFQATT, CDR2 SNEGSKA (reference sequence). The CDR3 DNA reads TGCAGTGCTAGAGAGTTTCGTGGCAGGGGGGGAACTGAAGCTTTCTTT. Protein: CSAREFRGRGGTEAFF.

This clonotype showed up many times. The chain employs TRBV5-1 and TRBJ2-7; maybe TRBD1 (6 bases). The V and J ends lost 0 bases and 3 bases respectively, with 13 bases between them. Per germline, CDR1 SGHRS and CDR2 YFSETQ. The CDR3 contains 15 residues. CDR3 DNA sequence: TGCGCCAGCAGCTTGGGGGCAGGGGAACTCTACGAGCAGTACTTC. It specifies CASSLGAGELYEQYF.

This clonotype came up many times. This chain uses TRBV12-3 or TRBV12-4 with TRBJ2-7, with TRBD2 identical over 10 bases. CDR3 size: 16 residues. The V gene end was trimmed by 2 bases and the J gene end by 1 base; junction bases not matched to a gene: 5. CDR3 DNA sequence: TGTGCCAGCAGTTTACCGGGACTAGCGTCTTCCTACGAGCAGTACTTC. This translates into CASSLPGLASSYEQYF.

In this sample, this clonotype turned up many times. This sequence joins TRBV6-5 and TRBJ2-3; possibly TRBD1 or TRBD2 for D (5 bases each). With 11 bases removed from V and 2 bases from J, the gap between germline ends came to 11 bases. Per the germline V gene, CDR1 is MNHEY and CDR2 is SVGAGI. The CDR3 runs 12 residues. The CDR3: CAGGRPTDTQYF. The CDR3 DNA is TGTGCCGGGGGACGGCCCACAGATACGCAGTATTTT.